Presented here are 5 T cell receptor beta chains from one specimen sequenced in a study of cytomegalovirus exposure and HLA in healthy donors. 13 Jbeta primers and 60 Vbeta primers were used for the PCR. TCRdb keeps only in-frame clones here, not all; method: immunoSEQ multiplex PCR. The repertoire holds about 110,000 clones, around three quarters seen once, with 5% to 7% in the top ten. The sample comprised PBMCs. These receptors all come from a woman aged 45-65 years in good health and CMV-seropositive.

This clone was counted a few times. This rearrangement joins TRBV6-1 to TRBJ1-2, with D maybe TRBD1 (5 bases). Trimming took off 1 base at V and 3 bases at J, with 12 bases between the two ends. The CDR3 has 15 residues. CDR1 and CDR2 from the germline V gene are MNHNS and SASEGT. CDR3 amino acids: CASSEGGGGYYGYTF. The DNA for the CDR3 is TGTGCCAGCAGTGAAGGTGGTGGGGGGTACTATGGCTACACCTTC.

The chain links TRBV19 to TRBJ2-3, with 9 bases matching TRBD2. Germline lookup yields CDR1 LNHDA and CDR2 SQIVND (reference sequence). V lost 1 base to trimming and J lost 3 bases; unmatched junction nucleotides: 5. This CDR3 has 16 residues. The chain's CDR3 is CASSIGTSEGTDTQYF. DNA of the CDR3: TGTGCCAGTAGTATAGGGACTAGCGAGGGGACAGATACGCAGTATTTT. Using reference TRBV19 and TRBJ2-3 for the parts outside the CDR3, the full variable domain is DGGITQSPKYLFRKEGQNVTLSCEQNLNHDAMYWYRQDPGQGLRLIYYSQIVNDFQKGDIAEGYSVSREKKESFPLTVTSAQKNPTAFYLCASSIGTSEGTDTQYFGPGTRLTVL.

The rearrangement links TRBV7-3 to TRBJ2-2; 7 nucleotides match TRBD1. The germline CDR1 and CDR2 sequences are SGHTA and FQGTGA. The V gene end was trimmed by 4 bases and the J gene end by 4 bases; junction bases not matched to a gene: 12. This CDR3 spans 17 amino acids. The CDR3 spells CASSYPTTGESTGELFF. CDR3 nucleotides: TGTGCCAGCAGCTACCCAACAACAGGGGAGTCCACCGGGGAGCTGTTTTTT.

The rearrangement uses TRBV19 and TRBJ2-1; weak D call: TRBD2 (7 bases). The CDR3 runs 12 residues. With 10 bases removed from V and 7 bases from J, the gap between germline ends came to 14 bases. Germline V gene lookup returns CDR1 LNHDA and CDR2 SQIVND (reference sequence). This CDR3 is CATGQRDNEQFF. The DNA for the CDR3 is TGTGCCACAGGACAGCGGGATAATGAGCAGTTCTTC.

The genes are TRBV7-8 and TRBJ2-3, with D unclear. The CDR3 has 14 residues. Trimming took off 2 bases at V and 2 bases at J, with 8 bases between the two ends. Germline values: CDR1 SGHVS, CDR2 FQNEAQ. This CDR3 reads CASSLITDTDTQYF. As DNA, the CDR3 is TGTGCCAGCAGCTTAATAACTGACACAGATACGCAGTATTTT.